The 23 T cell receptor beta chains given below trace back to one sample, sequenced in a study of regulatory T cells in long-lasting Graves disease. The time point: newly diagnosed GD, antithyroid drugs for less than 3 months. Making the TCR library involved RNA that had been extracted from PBMCs. Arm-PCR of CDR3 regions with iRepertoire HTBI primers generated TCR beta libraries. TCRdb recomputed calls from the multiplex PCR reads with MiXCR, one row per CDR3 protein. The sample consists of 250,000 to 300,000 distinct CDR3 sequences, 18% of them appearing once. This sample was shared with a second study, whose subject was T cells in Graves' hyperthyroidism and ophthalmopathy.

The sequenced sample was peripheral blood mononuclear cells (PBMCs), obtained at new diagnosis, from a patient treated with antithyroid drugs. These receptors came from a woman in her 30s with Graves disease.

The table lists this clonotype with many counts. The V and J genes are TRBV20-1 and TRBJ2-5; possibly TRBD1 for D (7 bases). The germline gives CDR1 DFQATT, CDR2 SNEGSKA (reference sequence). Trimming stripped 5 bases from V and 1 base from J, with 14 bases between. CDR3 length: 14 amino acids. CDR3: CSAGGWTGQETQYF. CDR3 DNA: TGCAGTGCTGGAGGGTGGACAGGCCAAGAGACCCAGTACTTC.

The V and J genes are TRBV20-1 and TRBJ2-1; 7 positions match TRBD2. The CDR3 length is 16 residues. Germline V gives CDR1 DFQATT, CDR2 SNEGSKA (reference sequence). The trim removed 3 bases at V and 4 bases at J, leaving 12 bases unmatched. The CDR3 nucleotides are TGCAGTGCTAGGGGCCAAAGGAGCGGGGCTTACAATGAGCAGTTCTTC. Amino acid sequence: CSARGQRSGAYNEQFF.

The table lists this clonotype with many counts. This chain uses TRBV27 with TRBJ2-6, with D tentatively TRBD1 (6 bases). With 8 bases removed from V and 0 bases from J, the gap between germline ends came to 11 bases. CDR3 length: 15 residues. The germline V gene encodes CDR1 MNHEY and CDR2 SMNVEV (reference sequence). CDR3 bases: TGTGCCAGCGGCAACAGGGTCTCTGGGGCCAACGTCCTGACTTTC. As protein: CASGNRVSGANVLTF.

In this sample, this clonotype turned up many times. The V call is TRBV3-1, the J call TRBJ2-5; no reliable D call. Trimming shortened V by 1 base and J by 5 bases, and 11 bases separated the two germline ends. The CDR3 is 14 amino acids. CDR1 is LGHDT, CDR2 YNNKEL, per germline (reference sequence). The chain's CDR3 is CASSQVSPSETQYF. In DNA, the CDR3 is TGTGCCAGCAGCCAAGTCAGTCCTTCCGAGACCCAGTACTTC.

At least ten counts were recorded for this clonotype. This chain uses TRBV9 with TRBJ1-2; D possibly corresponds to TRBD1 (6 bases). CDR3 length: 13 amino acids. The V and J ends lost 4 bases and 4 bases respectively, with 11 bases between them. Germline assignment: CDR1 SGDLS and CDR2 YYNGEE. CDR3 region: CASSTADSYGYTF. The CDR3 nucleotides read TGTGCCAGCAGCACTGCGGACAGCTATGGCTACACCTTC.

This clonotype was picked up many times. This chain joins TRBV7-8 and TRBJ2-1; 7 nucleotides line up with TRBD2. With 4 bases clipped from V and 5 bases from J, the junction kept 8 bases outside the gene matches. CDR3 length equals 15 residues. Germline CDR1 is SGHVS and CDR2 is FQNEAQ. This CDR3 is CASSSFTGGNNEQFF. CDR3 nucleotides: TGTGCCAGCAGCTCCTTTACCGGGGGGAACAATGAGCAGTTCTTC.

Many counts were recorded for this clonotype. The gene calls are TRBV7-9 and TRBJ1-3, with D unresolved. CDR3 length: 14 residues. Deletions cut 0 bases from V and 4 bases from J, with 7 bases between. Per the germline V gene, CDR1 is SEHNR and CDR2 is FQNEAQ (reference sequence). CDR3 sequence: CASSLAGAGNTIYF. The CDR3 DNA is TGTGCCAGCAGCTTAGCCGGCGCCGGAAACACCATATATTTT.

This clonotype was detected ten times or more. The chain is built from TRBV5-8 and TRBJ2-3, with 13 bases that match TRBD2. The CDR3 is made up of 16 amino acids. The germline CDR1 and CDR2 sequences are SGHTS and YDEGEE. V gave up 2 bases and J gave up 4 bases; unmatched junction bases: 4. The CDR3 DNA sequence: TGTGCCAGCAGCTTAGGACTAGCGGGGGCCTCAGATACGCAGTATTTT. The encoded protein is CASSLGLAGASDTQYF.

The sample holds many counts of this clonotype. This sequence joins TRBV11-2 and TRBJ1-3; a possible D gene is TRBD1 (5 bases). The V gene lost 3 bases and the J gene lost 9 bases, with 9 bases spanning the gap. This CDR3 comprises 12 residues. Per the germline V gene, CDR1 is SGHAT and CDR2 is FQNNGV. The DNA of the CDR3 is TGTGCCAGCAGCTTTTCTGGGGGCACCATATATTTT. Translation gives CASSFSGGTIYF.

The sample holds many counts of this clonotype. The V call is TRBV15, the J call TRBJ1-2, with TRBD1 as a possible D gene (6 bases). Per the germline V gene, CDR1 is LNHNV and CDR2 is YYDKDF (reference sequence). The CDR3 extends over 14 amino acids. The V end was cut by 0 bases, the J end by 8 bases, with 13 bases between. The CDR3 is CATSRDRGAEGYTF. CDR3 coding DNA: TGTGCCACCAGCAGAGATCGGGGGGCGGAGGGCTACACCTTC. Complete variable domain (other parts from reference TRBV15 and TRBJ1-2): DAMVIQNPRYQVTQFGKPVTLSCSQTLNHNVMYWYQQKSSQAPKLLFHYYDKDFNNEADTPDNFQSRRPNTSFCFLDIRSPGLGDTAMYLCATSRDRGAEGYTFGSGTRLTVV.

This clonotype was seen ten or more times. DNA of the CDR3: TGCGCCAGCAGCTTGTTACTAGCCGATGAGCAGTTCTTC. Residues: CASSLLLADEQFF. The chain links TRBV5-1 to TRBJ2-1; TRBD2 is a possible D gene (6 bases). This CDR3 has 13 amino acids. The germline V gene encodes CDR1 SGHRS and CDR2 YFSETQ. V dropped 1 base and J dropped 8 bases, with 10 bases sitting between them.

This clonotype was counted a few times. The CDR3 nucleotides read TGTGCCAGCCGTGACCTCAAGGACAGGCGCGGCTACACCTTC. Its translation: CASRDLKDRRGYTF. The V gene is TRBV27, the J gene TRBJ1-2, with 7 bases that match TRBD1. Germline CDR1 MNHEY, CDR2 SMNVEV (reference sequence). The trim removed 8 bases at V and 8 bases at J, leaving 14 bases unmatched. This CDR3 is 14 amino acids long.

The rearrangement joins TRBV9 to TRBJ1-5; TRBD1 matches at 7 bases. This CDR3 region has 14 residues. With 5 bases clipped from V and 7 bases from J, the junction kept 9 bases outside the gene matches. Per the germline V gene, CDR1 is SGDLS and CDR2 is YYNGEE. CDR3 amino acids: CASSEGTVGQPQHF. The CDR3 DNA follows: TGTGCCAGCAGTGAAGGGACAGTGGGACAGCCCCAGCATTTT.

Ten or more counts support this clonotype. The rearrangement links TRBV7-2 to TRBJ1-1; D not resolved. CDR1 and CDR2 (germline): SGHTA, FQGNSA. With 3 bases removed from V and 11 bases from J, the gap between germline ends came to 10 bases. This CDR3 is 11 amino acids long. CDR3 protein: CASSFGGAAFF. The CDR3 DNA sequence: TGTGCCAGCAGCTTCGGTGGAGCCGCTTTCTTT.

This chain uses TRBV11-2 with TRBJ2-7, with D unresolved. The CDR3 is 13 residues long. V lost 5 bases to trimming and J lost 5 bases, with 13 bases between them. Germline assignment: CDR1 SGHAT and CDR2 FQNNGV. The DNA of the CDR3 is TGTGCCAGCAGCAAGGACCGCGGCCACGAGCAGTACTTC. It codes for CASSKDRGHEQYF. Full variable domain (missing parts from reference TRBV11-2 and TRBJ2-7): EAGVAQSPRYKIIEKRQSVAFWCNPISGHATLYWYQQILGQGPKLLIQFQNNGVVDDSQLPKDRFSAERLKGVDSTLKIQPAKLEDSAVYLCASSKDRGHEQYFGPGTRLTVT.

The table lists this clonotype with many counts. The chain employs TRBV20-1 and TRBJ2-6; the match to TRBD1 covers 8 bases. The junction had 7 bases not matched to a gene; V was cut back by 0 bases and J by 0 bases. The CDR3 consists of 18 residues. CDR1 DFQATT and CDR2 SNEGSKA come from the germline V gene (reference sequence). Here the CDR3 reads CSARDPATGASGANVLTF. In nucleotides, the CDR3 is TGCAGTGCTAGAGATCCGGCGACAGGGGCCTCTGGGGCCAACGTCCTGACTTTC.

This clonotype was seen ten or more times. This sequence joins TRBV7-9 and TRBJ1-4, with 7 bases that match TRBD1. Per germline, CDR1 SEHNR and CDR2 FQNEAQ (reference sequence). V trimming: 2 bases; J trimming: 9 bases; junction bases outside the gene matches: 12. CDR3 length: 16 amino acids. Here the CDR3 DNA reads TGTGCCAGCAGCTTACAGGACAGGACCCAATTTCAAAAACTGTTTTTT. Translated, it gives CASSLQDRTQFQKLFF.

There are many counts of this clonotype. The chain recombines TRBV11-2 with TRBJ2-2; D could derive from TRBD1 or TRBD2 (5 bases each). Trimming stripped 4 bases from V and 0 bases from J, with 9 bases between. In germline, CDR1 is SGHAT, CDR2 FQNNGV. The CDR3 consists of 15 residues. The CDR3 sequence is CASSSGTANTGELFF. The CDR3, as DNA: TGTGCCAGCAGCTCCGGGACGGCGAACACCGGGGAGCTGTTTTTT.

The chain couples TRBV20-1 to TRBJ2-2; perhaps TRBD2 as D (7 bases). The germline V gene encodes CDR1 DFQATT and CDR2 SNEGSKA (reference sequence). Trimming removed 6 bases from V and 5 bases from J, with 16 bases in between. The CDR3 runs 14 residues. Written as DNA, the CDR3 is TGCAGTGCGAGTAAAGGGGGGGTGACCGGGGAGCTGTTTTTT. Translated, it gives CSASKGGVTGELFF.

To note about this clonotype: The likely explanation is a read error, given a far larger clone one base away. The chain carries TRBV2 and TRBJ2-7, with D uncertain. The germline V and J ends were trimmed by 7 bases and 7 bases, with 26 bases remaining between them. CDR1 and CDR2 (germline): SNHLY, FYNNEI. The CDR3 covers 16 residues. The CDR3: CASISRPLSSYNEQYF. CDR3 in DNA: TGTGCCAGCATTAGCCGGCCACTCAGCTCCTACAATGAGCAGTACTTC.

Regarding this clonotype: This may come from a read error, since a much larger clone is one base off. No conserved phenylalanine or tryptophan ends this CDR3, so it is likely a read error. V is TRBV4-2 and J is TRBJ1-4, with 8 bases identical to TRBD1. Germline loops: CDR1 LGHNA, CDR2 YNFKEQ. The CDR3 spans 15 residues. The J segment lost 6 bases and the V segment lost 3 bases, leaving 6 bases of the junction unmatched. The CDR3 region is CASSHDQGAHEKLFL. Written as DNA, the CDR3 is TGTGCCAGCAGCCATGACCAGGGGGCACATGAAAAACTGTTTCTT.

This clonotype was detected a few times. The chain couples TRBV6-1 to TRBJ1-1; D uncertain. Germline V lookup: CDR1 MNHNS, CDR2 SASEGT. The ends were cut back, 2 bases at V and 10 bases at J, with 11 bases in the middle. This CDR3 has 12 amino acids. CDR3 residues: CASSEFVKAAFF. CDR3 bases: TGTGCCAGCAGTGAATTTGTCAAGGCAGCTTTCTTT.

This clonotype appeared many times. The chain uses TRBV20-1 and TRBJ2-7; no clear D gene. Looked up from germline, CDR1 is DFQATT and CDR2 is SNEGSKA (reference sequence). The CDR3 extends over 12 amino acids. V was trimmed by 0 bases and J by 5 bases, leaving 8 bases between them. The CDR3 DNA follows: TGCAGTGCTAGAGATCTTGGGAACGAGCAGTACTTC. Protein product: CSARDLGNEQYF.